A selection of T cell receptor beta chains follows, all from one sample in a study of shared clonotypes between healthy human individuals. Clones were read by immunoSEQ multiplex PCR, and TCRdb kept only the in-frame ones, dropping some. There are about 1 million clones in the sample; roughly 80% occur only once, and about 1.5% lies in the top ten. Sequences were obtained from memory CD4+ T cells sorted from blood. These receptors were collected from a man in his late teens or twenties in good health. CDR3s include the opening cysteine and the closing phenylalanine or tryptophan. D genes are given only for firm matches. Size is omitted from some rows. Given values are once, few, many or a class for expanded clones.

V: TRBV19
D: -
size: -
J: TRBJ1-1
DNA: TGTGCCAGTAAAGGGGACGGGCGGGTAACTGAAGCTTTCTTT
CDR3: CASKGDGRVTEAFF

V: TRBV7-2
D: -
size: -
J: TRBJ1-5
DNA: TGTGCCAGCAGCTTAGGGTTAGTCAATCAGCCCCAGCATTTT
CDR3: CASSLGLVNQPQHF

V: TRBV27
D: -
size: -
J: TRBJ2-2
DNA: TGTGCCAGCAGTCTCAACGGATACAACACCGGGGAGCTGTTTTTT
CDR3: CASSLNGYNTGELFF

V: TRBV27
D: -
size: -
J: TRBJ1-6
DNA: TGTGCCAGCAGTTTATATATGGGAAATAATTCACCCCTCCACTTT
CDR3: CASSLYMGNNSPLHF

V: TRBV5-1
D: -
size: once
J: TRBJ1-1
DNA: TGCGCCAGCAGCCCGGGCGGGCGCACTGAAGCTTTCTTT
CDR3: CASSPGGRTEAFF

V: TRBV11-2
D: -
size: -
J: TRBJ2-7
DNA: TGTGCCAGCAGCTTCTCGGGACCAAGCGGGGAGCAGTACTTC
CDR3: CASSFSGPSGEQYF

V: TRBV9
D: TRBD2
size: -
J: TRBJ2-1
DNA: TGTGCCAGCAGCCTCCGTGCGGCTAGCGGGGGGGCAGGGAATGAGCAGTTCTTC
CDR3: CASSLRAASGGAGNEQFF

V: TRBV5-1
D: -
size: few
J: TRBJ1-1
DNA: TGCGCCAGCAGCTTGGAAGGGGCGGCCGTAGCTTTCTTT
CDR3: CASSLEGAAVAFF

V: TRBV6-1
D: -
size: once
J: TRBJ1-2
DNA: TGTGCCAGCAGTCTCCACTGGACAGCGGAGTATGGCTACACCTTC
CDR3: CASSLHWTAEYGYTF

V: TRBV5-1
D: TRBD1
size: -
J: TRBJ1-1
DNA: TGCGCCAGCAGAGCCACAGGGGGCAGCACTGAAGCTTTCTTT
CDR3: CASRATGGSTEAFF

V: TRBV10-3
D: TRBD2
size: -
J: TRBJ2-7
DNA: TGTGCCATCAGCCTAACTAGCGAGCTCTACGAGCAGTACTTC
CDR3: CAISLTSELYEQYF

V: TRBV7-9
D: TRBD1
size: -
J: TRBJ1-2
DNA: TGTGCCAGCAGCTTAGCCGGGACAGGGGGGAGGTATGGCTACACCTTC
CDR3: CASSLAGTGGRYGYTF

V: TRBV15
D: -
size: once
J: TRBJ2-5
DNA: TGTGCCACCAGCAACAGGGTTGTGGAGACCCAGTACTTC
CDR3: CATSNRVVETQYF

V: TRBV5-1
D: -
size: -
J: TRBJ2-3
DNA: TGCGCCAGCAGCCCCCAGGGCAGGAGCACAGATACGCAGTATTTT
CDR3: CASSPQGRSTDTQYF

V: TRBV7-9
D: -
size: -
J: TRBJ2-5
DNA: TGTGCCAGCAGCTTAGTCCCCCTCGAGACCCAGTACTTC
CDR3: CASSLVPLETQYF

V: TRBV6-6
D: TRBD1
size: many
J: TRBJ1-4
DNA: TGTGCCAGCAGTTACCGACAGGGGACTAATGAAAAACTGTTTTTT
CDR3: CASSYRQGTNEKLFF

V: TRBV28
D: TRBD1
size: once
J: TRBJ2-1
DNA: TGTGCTTCGACGACAGGGGGCCTTACCTACAATGAGCAGTTCTTC
CDR3: CASTTGGLTYNEQFF

V: TRBV7-9
D: -
size: many
J: TRBJ1-2
DNA: TGTGCCAGCAGCCCTCACGATCACGGCTACACCTTC
CDR3: CASSPHDHGYTF

V: TRBV2
D: -
size: -
J: TRBJ2-3
DNA: TGTGCCAGTGAGGCTGATACGCAGTATTTT
CDR3: CASEADTQYF

V: TRBV2
D: -
size: -
J: TRBJ2-5
DNA: TGTGCCAGCAGTTGGGCGGAGACACAAGAGACCCAGTACTTC
CDR3: CASSWAETQETQYF

V: TRBV10-1
D: -
size: -
J: TRBJ2-3
DNA: TGCGCCAGCAGAGCTGGTAGCGCAGATACGCAGTATTTT
CDR3: CASRAGSADTQYF

V: TRBV7-2
D: -
size: -
J: TRBJ1-6
DNA: TGTGCCAGCAGCTTGGAGGGTAGTTATTCACCCCTCCACTTT
CDR3: CASSLEGSYSPLHF

V: TRBV6-5
D: -
size: -
J: TRBJ2-1
DNA: TGTGCCAGCAGTTACTCGATAGACACCGGGAATGAGCAGTTCTTC
CDR3: CASSYSIDTGNEQFF

V: TRBV10-2
D: -
size: many
J: TRBJ1-6
DNA: TGCGCCAGCAGTGAGCAGGGGTCCGGTTCACCCCTCCACTTT
CDR3: CASSEQGSGSPLHF

V: TRBV2
D: TRBD2
size: -
J: TRBJ2-7
DNA: TGTGCCAGCAAGGGGAGGACTAGCGGCTACGAGCAGTACTTC
CDR3: CASKGRTSGYEQYF

V: TRBV5-1
D: TRBD2
size: -
J: TRBJ2-5
DNA: TGCGCCAGCGGCCTAGCGGGAGGGGGGATCCAAGAGACCCAGTACTTC
CDR3: CASGLAGGGIQETQYF

V: TRBV7-2
D: -
size: -
J: TRBJ2-5
DNA: TGTGCCAGCAGCTTAGTCTTGGAGACCCAGTACTTC
CDR3: CASSLVLETQYF

V: TRBV6-1
D: -
size: once
J: TRBJ1-6
DNA: TGTGCCAGCGATCCGGGGGTTAATTCACCCCTCCACTTT
CDR3: CASDPGVNSPLHF

V: TRBV25-1
D: -
size: -
J: TRBJ2-1
DNA: TGTGCCAGCAGTTTCTTCCGCAATGAGCAGTTCTTC
CDR3: CASSFFRNEQFF

V: TRBV18
D: -
size: few
J: TRBJ2-7
DNA: TGTGCCAGCTCACCATCCTCGCAGGGTTCGGCCGAGCAGTACTTC
CDR3: CASSPSSQGSAEQYF

V: TRBV18
D: TRBD1
size: -
J: TRBJ2-7
DNA: TGTGCCAGCTCACCATCTCTAGGACAGGGACCAACCTTCTCCTACGAGCAGTACTTC
CDR3: CASSPSLGQGPTFSYEQYF

V: TRBV7-9
D: -
size: -
J: TRBJ1-5
DNA: TGTGCCAGCAGCTTGGGGAATCAGCCCCAGCATTTT
CDR3: CASSLGNQPQHF

V: TRBV18
D: -
size: -
J: TRBJ2-1
DNA: TGTGCCAGCTCACCACGAATAGGGGAAGGGTTCTGGGATGAGCAGTTCTTC
CDR3: CASSPRIGEGFWDEQFF

V: TRBV28
D: -
size: few
J: TRBJ1-1
DNA: TGTGCCAGCAGTGGTTCAGGTGAAGCTTTCTTT
CDR3: CASSGSGEAFF

V: TRBV27
D: TRBD2
size: once
J: TRBJ2-7
DNA: TGTGCCACCCACACAGCGGGACCTACCTACGAGCAGTACTTC
CDR3: CATHTAGPTYEQYF

V: TRBV6-5
D: -
size: -
J: TRBJ1-2
DNA: TGTGCCAGCAGTTACTTAGGGGAAGGCTACACCTTC
CDR3: CASSYLGEGYTF

V: TRBV19
D: -
size: -
J: TRBJ2-7
DNA: TGTGCCAGTAGTATGGGTGGTAACCCAGAACAATACGAGCAGTACTTC
CDR3: CASSMGGNPEQYEQYF

V: TRBV18
D: -
size: -
J: TRBJ1-1
DNA: TGTGCCAGCCAGACAGCACAAAACACTGAAGCTTTCTTT
CDR3: CASQTAQNTEAFF

V: TRBV5-6
D: -
size: -
J: TRBJ2-7
DNA: TGTGCCAGCAGCGGAGGGAGTTCTCCCCTCTACGAGCAGTACTTC
CDR3: CASSGGSSPLYEQYF

V: TRBV28
D: -
size: -
J: TRBJ1-5
DNA: TGTGCCAGCAGTTTTAGGAACAGTCGGGGCAATCAGCCCCAGCATTTT
CDR3: CASSFRNSRGNQPQHF

V: TRBV6-6
D: TRBD1
size: once
J: TRBJ2-5
DNA: TGTGCCAGCAGCTCGGGACAGTTTGGGACCCAGTACTTC
CDR3: CASSSGQFGTQYF

V: TRBV5-5
D: -
size: -
J: TRBJ2-4
DNA: TGTGCCAGCAGCTTGGCCGGGTCCTTAGCCAAAAACATTCAGTACTTC
CDR3: CASSLAGSLAKNIQYF

V: TRBV15
D: TRBD2
size: -
J: TRBJ2-3
DNA: TGTGCCACCAGCATTGGACTAGCGGGGGGCACAGATACGCAGTATTTT
CDR3: CATSIGLAGGTDTQYF

V: TRBV15
D: -
size: -
J: TRBJ2-3
DNA: TGTGCCACCAGCAGAGATGGGGGGACAGATACGCAGTATTTT
CDR3: CATSRDGGTDTQYF

V: TRBV11-2
D: TRBD1
size: -
J: TRBJ2-7
DNA: TGTGCCAGCAGCTCTACCTTACAGGGGACGAGGGAGCAGTACTTC
CDR3: CASSSTLQGTREQYF

V: TRBV10-2
D: TRBD2
size: -
J: TRBJ2-2
DNA: TGCGCCAGCAGTTTAGCGGGCTCGAACACCGGGGAGCTGTTTTTT
CDR3: CASSLAGSNTGELFF

V: TRBV27
D: -
size: -
J: TRBJ1-6
DNA: TGTGCCAGCAGTTTAGGGTCGAAGGGTGGCAGTTCACCCCTCCACTTT
CDR3: CASSLGSKGGSSPLHF

V: TRBV5-1
D: -
size: few
J: TRBJ2-5
DNA: TGCGCCAGCAGCTTGGCGGCAGCCCTCCAAGAGACCCAGTACTTC
CDR3: CASSLAAALQETQYF

V: TRBV5-4
D: -
size: few
J: TRBJ2-7
DNA: TGTGCCAGCAGCTTAGACAGGTACTCCTACGAGCAGTACTTC
CDR3: CASSLDRYSYEQYF

V: TRBV9
D: -
size: -
J: TRBJ2-2
DNA: TGTGCCAGCGGATACAAGACCGGGGAGCTGTTTTTT
CDR3: CASGYKTGELFF

V: TRBV10-1
D: -
size: few
J: TRBJ1-1
DNA: TGCGCCAGCAGTGACAGGGTCGGTGAAGCTTTCTTT
CDR3: CASSDRVGEAFF

V: TRBV10-3
D: TRBD2
size: -
J: TRBJ2-1
DNA: TGTGCCATCAGCGACAAGCGGGGCGAGCATGAGCAGTTCTTC
CDR3: CAISDKRGEHEQFF

V: TRBV7-2
D: TRBD1
size: -
J: TRBJ2-1
DNA: TGTGCCAGCAGCCGACAGGGGTTTGGGGATGAGCAGTTCTTC
CDR3: CASSRQGFGDEQFF

V: TRBV30
D: -
size: -
J: TRBJ1-2
DNA: TGTGCCTGGAGTAAGGGATCCTACACCTTC
CDR3: CAWSKGSYTF

V: TRBV19
D: -
size: -
J: TRBJ2-5
DNA: TGTGCCAGTAGTCAAGGGGCTCCGTTCGTGAGTAGCCAAGAGACCCAGTACTTC
CDR3: CASSQGAPFVSSQETQYF

V: TRBV10-3
D: -
size: -
J: TRBJ1-1
DNA: TGTGCCATCAGTGAACAGGGAATTGAAGCTTTCTTT
CDR3: CAISEQGIEAFF

V: TRBV18
D: TRBD1
size: -
J: TRBJ1-6
DNA: TGTGCCAGCTCACCGTCCCCGGGACAGGGCGGATCACCCCTCCACTTT
CDR3: CASSPSPGQGGSPLHF

V: TRBV6-5
D: -
size: -
J: TRBJ1-5
DNA: TGTGCCAGCAGTCCCGGACACATAAATCAGCCCCAGCATTTT
CDR3: CASSPGHINQPQHF